This passage covers 11 T cell receptor beta chains from one sample sequenced in a study of human T cells and chemical hapten exposure. The time point denotes: pre-sensitization, week 0. As to treatment: therapeutic diphenylcyclopropenone sensitization with weekly scalp DPC. In TCRdb, the RACE reads were re-called with MiXCR into one record per CDR3 protein. This table has about 85,000 distinct CDR3 sequences, roughly 8.5% appearing once. Here the sequenced sample was whole blood, taken in connection with sensitization to the hapten diphenylcyclopropenone (DPC). The receptors stem from a man aged 35 to 55 with alopecia areata. Some clones in this sample may be carry-over from other donors' samples.

Worth noting for this clonotype: One base away lies a much larger clone, so this may be a sequencing read error. The rearrangement joins TRBV7-9 to TRBJ1-2; no clear D gene. CDR1 and CDR2 from the germline V gene are SEHNR and FQNEAQ (reference sequence). The CDR3 covers 11 residues. DNA of the CDR3: TGTGCCGGCAGGACCTCTGCTGGCTACACCTTC. Protein product: CAGRTSAGYTF.

This clonotype was detected a few times. The chain is built from TRBV14 and TRBJ2-3; D call uncertain. V was cut by 1 base and J by 11 bases, with 10 bases left in between. The CDR3 has 12 residues. In germline, CDR1 is SGHDN, CDR2 FVKESK. CDR3 sequence reads: CASSQAVEGQYF. Written as DNA, the CDR3 is TGTGCCAGCAGCCAAGCTGTAGAAGGGCAGTATTTT.

Many counts were recorded for this clonotype. The chain combines TRBV7-2 with TRBJ1-3; D is ambiguous. From germline, CDR1 is SGHTA and CDR2 FQGNSA. V shed 0 bases and J shed 1 base, with 4 bases lying between them. This CDR3 has 14 residues. DNA of the CDR3: TGTGCCAGCAGCTTAGCGGGTTCTGGAAACACCATATATTTT. Protein sequence: CASSLAGSGNTIYF.

This clonotype has more than one count but fewer than ten. The chain uses TRBV20-1 and TRBJ2-7; 8 nucleotides line up with TRBD1. Germline V gene lookup returns CDR1 DFQATT and CDR2 SNEGSKA (reference sequence). Trimming removed 7 bases from V and 4 bases from J; junction bases left unmatched: 9. The CDR3 covers 13 residues. The CDR3 DNA reads TGCAGTGGCGGACAGGGCCAAAATTACGAGCAGTACTTC. This codes for CSGGQGQNYEQYF.

This clonotype was seen ten or more times. The CDR3 sequence: CASSSWALNDIQYF. The CDR3 coding sequence is TGTGCCAGCAGCTCTTGGGCCCTGAACGACATTCAGTACTTC. The chain has TRBV5-6 and TRBJ2-4, with D unclear. V lost 3 bases to trimming and J lost 8 bases, with 15 bases between them. The CDR3 has 14 residues. CDR1 SGHDT and CDR2 YYEEEE come from the germline V gene.

A note on this clonotype: This could be a read error, since a much larger clone is one nucleotide away. The V call is TRBV6-2 or TRBV6-3, the J call TRBJ1-5; 10 positions match TRBD1. Germline values: CDR1 MNHEY, CDR2 SVGEGT. After removal of 10 bases from V and 6 bases from J, the junction contained 15 bases not matched to a gene. CDR3 size: 16 residues. Written as DNA, the CDR3 is TGTGCCAACAAATTGACAGGGGGCCCGTTGGCTCAGCCCCAGCATTTT. This sequence encodes CANKLTGGPLAQPQHF.

This clonotype has more than one count but fewer than ten. The J gene is TRBJ2-2, the V gene TRBV24-1, with 9 positions matching TRBD2. V was pared by 5 bases and J by 4 bases, with 4 bases of the junction left unmatched. This CDR3 is built from 15 residues. Per the germline V gene, CDR1 is KGHDR and CDR2 is SFDVKD. This CDR3 is CATSAGAGGTGELFF. Here the CDR3 DNA reads TGTGCCACCAGTGCAGGAGCGGGAGGCACCGGGGAGCTGTTTTTT.

This clonotype has only a few counts. V gene TRBV6-5 combines with J gene TRBJ1-3; no definite D call. The ends were cut back, 7 bases at V and 4 bases at J, with 23 bases in the middle. Germline values: CDR1 MNHEY, CDR2 SVGAGI. The CDR3 is 17 residues long. The CDR3 reads CASTLGGAGLGGNTIYF. In nucleotides, the CDR3 is TGTGCCAGCACCCTAGGCGGAGCAGGCCTAGGGGGAAACACCATATATTTT.

This clonotype was seen ten or more times. The V call is TRBV29-1, the J call TRBJ1-2; the D is unclear. V was pared by 7 bases and J by 0 bases, with 15 bases between. The length of the CDR3 is 14 residues. Germline V gives CDR1 SQVTM, CDR2 ANQGSEA. The CDR3 loop is CSAKMMNTNYGYTF. Here the CDR3 DNA reads TGCAGCGCCAAGATGATGAATACTAACTATGGCTACACCTTC. The variable domain in full, with the rest retrieved from reference TRBV29-1 and TRBJ1-2, is SAVISQKPSRDICQRGTSLTIQCQVDSQVTMMFWYRQQPGQSLTLIATANQGSEATYESGFVIDKFPISRPNLTFSTLTVSNMSPEDSSIYLCSAKMMNTNYGYTFGSGTRLTVV.

This clonotype was recorded at least ten times. The CDR3 spells CSAGAKNIQYF. CDR3 bases: TGCAGCGCTGGAGCCAAAAACATTCAGTACTTC. V usage is TRBV29-1 and J usage is TRBJ2-4; D is unclear. In germline, CDR1 is SQVTM, CDR2 ANQGSEA. Trimming took off 7 bases at V and 0 bases at J, with 4 bases between the two ends. CDR3 length equals 11 residues.

The CDR3 region has the DNA TGTGCCTGGAGTGGATTAGGTGGGAGTGTAGCCAAAAACATTCAGTACTTC. This codes for CAWSGLGGSVAKNIQYF. The chain employs TRBV30 and TRBJ2-4, with a possible D match to TRBD2 (5 bases). The V end lost 1 base, the J end lost 0 bases, and 16 bases lay between the germline ends. This CDR3 region has 17 residues. Per germline, CDR1 GTSNPN and CDR2 SVGIG (reference sequence).